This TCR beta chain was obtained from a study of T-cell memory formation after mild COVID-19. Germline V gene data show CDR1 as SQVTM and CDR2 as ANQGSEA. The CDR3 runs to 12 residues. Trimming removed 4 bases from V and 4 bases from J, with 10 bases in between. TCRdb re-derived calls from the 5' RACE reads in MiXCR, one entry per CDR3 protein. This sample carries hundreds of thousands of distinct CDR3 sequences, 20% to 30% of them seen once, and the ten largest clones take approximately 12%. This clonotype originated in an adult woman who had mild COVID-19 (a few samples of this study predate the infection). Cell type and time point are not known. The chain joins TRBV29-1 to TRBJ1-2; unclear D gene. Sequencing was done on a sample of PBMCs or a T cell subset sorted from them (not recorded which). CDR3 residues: CSVASGSYGYTF. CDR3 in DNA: TGCAGCGTTGCATCCGGCAGCTATGGCTACACCTTC.